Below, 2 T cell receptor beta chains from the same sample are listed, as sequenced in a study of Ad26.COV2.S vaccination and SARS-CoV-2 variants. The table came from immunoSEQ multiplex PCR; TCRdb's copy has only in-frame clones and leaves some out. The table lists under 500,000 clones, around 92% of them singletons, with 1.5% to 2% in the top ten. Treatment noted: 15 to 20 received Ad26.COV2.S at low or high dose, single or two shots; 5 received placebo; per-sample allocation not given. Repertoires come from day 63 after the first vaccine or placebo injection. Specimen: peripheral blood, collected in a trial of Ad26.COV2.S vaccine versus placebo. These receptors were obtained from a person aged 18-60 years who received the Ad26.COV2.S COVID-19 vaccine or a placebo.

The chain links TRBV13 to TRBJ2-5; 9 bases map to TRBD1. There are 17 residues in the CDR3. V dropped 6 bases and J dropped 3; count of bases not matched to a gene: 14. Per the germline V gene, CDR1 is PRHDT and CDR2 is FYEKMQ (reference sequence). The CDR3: CASRGTGYNIFEETQYF. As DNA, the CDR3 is TGTGCCAGCAGGGGGACAGGGTACAACATATTTGAAGAGACCCAGTACTTC.

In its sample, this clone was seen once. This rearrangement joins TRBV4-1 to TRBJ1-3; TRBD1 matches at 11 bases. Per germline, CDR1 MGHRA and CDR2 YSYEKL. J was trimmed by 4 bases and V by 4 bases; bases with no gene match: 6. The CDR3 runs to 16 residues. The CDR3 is CASSRGQGAFGNTIYF. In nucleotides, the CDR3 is TGCGCCAGCAGCCGAGGACAGGGGGCGTTCGGAAACACCATATATTTT.